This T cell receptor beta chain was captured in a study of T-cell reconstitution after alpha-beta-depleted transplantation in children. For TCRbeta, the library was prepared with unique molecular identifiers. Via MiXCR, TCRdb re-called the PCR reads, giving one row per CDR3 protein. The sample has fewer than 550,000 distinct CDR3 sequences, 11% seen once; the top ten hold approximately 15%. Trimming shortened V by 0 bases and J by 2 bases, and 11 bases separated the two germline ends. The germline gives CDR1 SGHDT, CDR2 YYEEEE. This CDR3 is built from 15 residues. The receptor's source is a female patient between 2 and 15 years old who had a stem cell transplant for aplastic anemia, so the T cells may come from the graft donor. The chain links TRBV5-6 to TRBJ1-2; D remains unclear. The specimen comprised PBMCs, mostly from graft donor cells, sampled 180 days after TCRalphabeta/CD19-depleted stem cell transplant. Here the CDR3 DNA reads TGTGCCAGCAGCTTGGCATGGCGGGAGAACTATGGCTACACCTTC. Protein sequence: CASSLAWRENYGYTF. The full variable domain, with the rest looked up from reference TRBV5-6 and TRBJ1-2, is DAGVTQSPTHLIKTRGQQVTLRCSPKSGHDTVSWYQQALGQGPQFIFQYYEEEERQRGNFPDRFSGHQFPNYSSELNVNALLLGDSALYLCASSLAWRENYGYTFGSGTRLTVV.